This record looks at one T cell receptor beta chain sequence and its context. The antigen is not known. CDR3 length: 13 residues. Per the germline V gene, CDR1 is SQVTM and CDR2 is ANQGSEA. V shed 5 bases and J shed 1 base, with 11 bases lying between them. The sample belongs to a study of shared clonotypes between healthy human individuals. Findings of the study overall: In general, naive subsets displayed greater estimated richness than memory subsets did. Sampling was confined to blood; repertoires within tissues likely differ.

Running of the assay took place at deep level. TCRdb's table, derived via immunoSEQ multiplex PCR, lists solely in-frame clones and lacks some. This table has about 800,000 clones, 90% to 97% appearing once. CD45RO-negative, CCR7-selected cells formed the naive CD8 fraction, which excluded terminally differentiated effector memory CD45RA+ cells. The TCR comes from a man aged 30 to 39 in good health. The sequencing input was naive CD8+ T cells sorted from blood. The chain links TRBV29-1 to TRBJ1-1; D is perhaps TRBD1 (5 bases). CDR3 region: CSVSRVGNTEAFF. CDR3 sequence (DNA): TGCAGCGTTTCCAGGGTAGGGAACACTGAAGCTTTCTTT.